This TCR beta chain derives from a study of blood T cell repertoires in COVID-19. Using immunoSEQ multiplex PCR, the repertoire was profiled, and TCRdb retains in-frame clones only, with some absent. The data show fewer than 450,000 clones, around 87% seen once. The germline V gene has CDR1 KGHDR and CDR2 SFDVKD. This CDR3 comprises 18 residues. After removal of 2 bases from V and 7 bases from J, the junction contained 8 bases not matched to a gene. The TCR was taken from a woman aged 45 to 65 with COVID-19, enrolled during active disease. Sequenced: peripheral blood. The chain links TRBV24-1 to TRBJ2-2; TRBD2 agrees at 14 bases. CDR3 sequence: CATSDSPGLAGEVGELFF. The DNA for the CDR3 is TGTGCCACCAGTGATTCGCCGGGACTAGCGGGAGAAGTCGGGGAGCTGTTTTTT.